This T cell receptor beta chain was captured by sequencing in a study of cytomegalovirus exposure and HLA in healthy donors. Worth noting for this clone: Its antigen is unidentified.

Trimming cost V 6 bases and J 0 bases; bases outside gene matches: 4. Germline V gene data show CDR1 as SNHLY and CDR2 as FYNNEI. This CDR3 is built from 15 residues. The PCR had 60 Vbeta and 13 Jbeta primers. Only in-frame clones appear in the TCRdb table, and some are missing; sequencing was by immunoSEQ multiplex PCR. This sample has some 45,000 clones, with 50% found just once. Findings and caveats of the study: Indistinguishable V segments, including TRBV6-2 and TRBV6-3, were excluded. The study labeled 164 TCR beta chains cytomegalovirus-associated.

The TCR was taken from a human donor in good health. The chain combines TRBV2 with TRBJ2-5, with 10 nucleotides matching TRBD1. The sequencing sample was made of PBMCs. DNA for the CDR3: TGTGCCAGCAGAGCCGGACAGGGGGACCAAGAGACCCAGTACTTC. It encodes CASRAGQGDQETQYF.